This passage covers 3 T cell receptor gamma chains from one sample sequenced in a study of Vδ1+ human thymocytes. No cognate antigen is known for these TCRs. Broader study findings: Thymic TRG and TRD repertoires appeared highly polyclonal, with Gaussian CDR3 length distributions.

RNA was extracted from the cells and then reverse transcribed. Multiplex PCR used pooled V-gene forward primers and a constant-region reverse primer to amplify CDR3s. TCRdb processed the multiplex PCR reads again with the CATT caller. There are tens of thousands of gamma-chain clones in the sample; around 20% occur only once, and around 2% lies in the top ten. The sample comprised Vdelta1+ gamma-delta thymocytes from the thymus. Subset denoted: FACS-sorted CD3+ TCRalphabeta- TCRVdelta1+ TCRVdelta2- thymocytes. The source is a girl less than two years old who had congenital heart surgery.

In this sample, this clone turned up a few times. The chain combines TRGV9 with TRGJ1 or TRGJ2. CDR1 and CDR2 from the germline V gene are GITISATS and ISYDGTV (reference sequence). The CDR3 runs 10 residues. J gave up 12 bases and V 4 bases, and 6 bases lay outside the gene matches. The CDR3 nucleotides read TGTGCCTTGTGGGAAGCATTGAAACTCTTT. This codes for CALWEALKLF.

This clone was detected a few times. The chain is built from TRGV3 and TRGJ1 or TRGJ2. CDR3 size: 11 residues. Germline lookup yields CDR1 VTNTFY and CDR2 YDVSTARD (reference sequence). The V and J ends lost 3 bases and 13 bases, in that order; junction bases with no gene match: 9. CDR3 bases: TGTGCCACCTGGGACTGGGTGAATAAACTCTTT. As protein: CATWDWVNKLF.

The rearrangement uses TRGV3 and TRGJ1 or TRGJ2. This CDR3 is built from 13 residues. Germline-derived CDR1 and CDR2 are VTNTFY and YDVSTARD (reference sequence). V lost 2 bases to trimming and J lost 6 bases; unmatched junction nucleotides: 7. As DNA, the CDR3 is TGTGCCACCTGGGACACGCGCCGTTATAAGAAACTCTTT. This codes for CATWDTRRYKKLF.